This TCR beta chain was identified in a study of response to subunit inactivated influenza vaccine. TCRdb recomputed calls from the RT-PCR reads with MiXCR, one row per CDR3 protein. The sample has 500,000 to 600,000 distinct CDR3 sequences, 7.6% seen once. This clonotype has just a few counts. Germline CDR1 reads SQVTM; CDR2 reads ANQGSEA. The CDR3 has 12 amino acids. Unmatched junction bases numbered 11, after V lost 7 bases and J lost 9 bases. The clonotype comes from a man aged 45 to 70 who received an inactivated influenza vaccine. This sample comprised PBMCs from blood, obtained 23 to 25 months after vaccination. This chain uses TRBV29-1 with TRBJ1-1; 7 bases agree with TRBD1. The CDR3 region is CSAGDSLEKAFF. Written as DNA, the CDR3 is TGCAGCGCCGGGGACAGCTTGGAAAAAGCTTTCTTT.